This T cell receptor (beta chain) was observed in a study of cytomegalovirus exposure and HLA in healthy donors. Sequenced by immunoSEQ multiplex PCR; TCRdb stores in-frame clones only, minus some. The table shows approximately 160,000 clones, with roughly 86% occurring only once. Note on this clone: Its matching antigen is unknown.

Whole-study results and caveats: Investigators reported over 150 TCR beta chains as tied to cytomegalovirus. Whilst most TCR sequences proved rare, a subset of public TCRs occurred across many donors. A few CMV-associated chains were confirmed in vitro to be specific for CMV antigens.

Looked up from germline, CDR1 is MNHNS and CDR2 is SASEGT. Germline trimming cut 3 bases from V and 6 bases from J; bases unmatched to any gene: 7. The CDR3 runs 15 residues. The chain combines TRBV6-1 with TRBJ2-1, with 8 bases that match TRBD1. The origin of this receptor is a man between 18 and 35 years old in good health and CMV-seropositive. Sequencing used PBMCs. The CDR3 region is CASSDGATGVNEQFF. For the CDR3, the DNA is TGTGCCAGCAGTGACGGAGCGACAGGGGTCAATGAGCAGTTCTTC.